This T cell receptor (beta chain) emerged from a study of early T cells in non-severe SARS-CoV-2 infection. The overall study: Sequencing input comprised bulk RNA from unsorted whole blood; chain pairing was not available.

cDNA molecules, individually, were tagged with unique molecular identifiers. Each CDR3 protein gets one entry after TCRdb re-called the 5' RACE reads with MiXCR. Here the sample spans 25,000 to 30,000 distinct CDR3 sequences, about 5.8% being singletons. This clonotype was counted ten times or more. The source of this sequence is an adult who was a healthcare worker with PCR-confirmed SARS-CoV-2 infection or an uninfected control (not recorded which). Source material: whole blood.

The CDR3 DNA reads TGCAGCCTCCTAGGTTATGGCTACACCTTC. This encodes CSLLGYGYTF. The rearrangement joins TRBV29-1 to TRBJ1-2; D remains ambiguous. Per the germline V gene, CDR1 is SQVTM and CDR2 is ANQGSEA. This CDR3 has 10 amino acids. Trimming pared 8 bases from V and 5 bases from J, leaving 9 bases between. The complete variable domain, with remaining parts taken from reference TRBV29-1 and TRBJ1-2, reads SAVISQKPSRDICQRGTSLTIQCQVDSQVTMMFWYRQQPGQSLTLIATANQGSEATYESGFVIDKFPISRPNLTFSTLTVSNMSPEDSSIYLCSLLGYGYTFGSGTRLTVV.